The clone carrying this TCR beta chain appeared a single time. The antigen is not known. The data originate from a study of Ad26.COV2.S vaccination and SARS-CoV-2 variants. Study in general: The vaccine Ad26.COV2.S was put into the muscle once, or twice with 56 days between. General study points: There was a possibility that the TCR breadth and depth analyses underestimated total T cell responses. Placebo recipients and vaccine recipients were similar in non-spike TCR breadth.

Losses at the gene ends were 8 bases for V and 11 bases for J; bases not matched to a gene: 12. The CDR3 loop spans 13 amino acids. CDR1 MDHEN and CDR2 SYDVKM come from the germline V gene. TCRdb's table, derived via immunoSEQ multiplex PCR, lists solely in-frame clones and lacks some. The table records about 350,000 clones, around 90% of them present only once. Stated treatment: around 19 received Ad26.COV2.S at low or high dose, single or two shots; roughly 5 received placebo; per-sample allocation not given. Vaccine and placebo recipients were sampled on day 63 after the first injection. The sample came from a Boston adult aged 18-55 years.

The source of this sequence is a person aged 18-60 years who received the Ad26.COV2.S COVID-19 vaccine or a placebo. The genes are TRBV28 and TRBJ1-5; 7 nucleotides agree with TRBD1. This specimen was peripheral blood, taken in a trial of Ad26.COV2.S vaccine versus placebo. CDR3 in amino acids: CASDRAPRGAQHF. CDR3 nucleotide sequence: TGTGCCAGCGACAGGGCCCCCAGGGGGGCCCAGCATTTT. Combining the CDR3 with reference TRBV28 and TRBJ1-5 gives the whole variable domain DVKVTQSSRYLVKRTGEKVFLECVQDMDHENMFWYRQDPGLGLRLIYFSYDVKMKEKGDIPEGYSVSREKKERFSLILESASTNQTSMYLCASDRAPRGAQHFGDGTRLSIL.